This T cell receptor beta chain was sequenced in a study of shared clonotypes between healthy human individuals. Background on the study: Donor composition was a couple of women and a few men, aged 18 to 49. Used for every donor were three CD4 naive, three CD4 memory, two CD8 naive and one CD8 memory plate.

Per the original methods: With immunoSEQ giving junction-only sequences and no quality scores, filtering differed. The assay was immunoSEQ multiplex PCR, and TCRdb's table has in-frame clones only and misses some. Clonal size and the V and J genes are those of that table, whereas D and trimming came from the DNA. This table has 2.3 million or so clones, over 90% appearing once. About this clone: Its antigen is still unknown.

General observations from the study: The study drew on few donors, limiting represented genetic and exposure-history diversity.

Specimen: naive CD4+ T cells from PBMCs. As to subset: CD45RA+ positively selected. This receptor was obtained from a man in his late teens or twenties in good health. Some clones in this sample may be carry-over from other donors' samples.

The CDR3 coding sequence is TGTGCCAGCAGTTACCCAGGGACTCCCTCCTACGAGCAGTACTTC. This codes for CASSYPGTPSYEQYF. The chain employs TRBV6-6 and TRBJ2-7, with D tentatively TRBD2 (6 bases). Trimming took off 2 bases at V and 0 bases at J, with 11 bases between the two ends. Germline V gene data show CDR1 as MNHNY and CDR2 as SVGAGI (reference sequence). The CDR3 spans 15 residues.